This TCR beta chain was found in a study of T cell changes during pregnancy in multiple sclerosis. V lost 5 bases, J lost 3 bases, and 8 bases lay in between. This CDR3 spans 12 amino acids. Germline V gene data show CDR1 as SGHKS and CDR2 as YYEKEE (reference sequence). Sequencing used immunoSEQ multiplex PCR; TCRdb keeps in-frame clones, though not all of them. Found here are tens of thousands of clones, over 75% of them singletons; the top ten hold approximately 10%. The input for sequencing was CD8+ T cells from peripheral blood mononuclear cells, taken in the third trimester of pregnancy. This TCR was sampled from a female donor with multiple sclerosis, enrolled in a pregnancy study. This rearrangement joins TRBV5-5 to TRBJ1-2; TRBD1 is a possible D gene (6 bases). CDR3 sequence reads: CASRDSYYGYTF. CDR3 nucleotides: TGTGCCAGCAGGGACAGCTACTATGGCTACACCTTC.